The entry that follows covers one T cell receptor beta chain sequence. The record originates from a study of blood T cell repertoires in COVID-19. The CDR3 has 12 residues. V lost 5 bases to trimming and J lost 6 bases, with 11 bases between them. Germline values: CDR1 MDHEN, CDR2 SYDVKM. Authors' methods: Counts of nucleated cells, estimated from reference gene primer amplification, were obtained. TCRdb's copy holds only in-frame clones and misses some; the assay was immunoSEQ multiplex PCR. V and J calls and clone size follow that table, whereas D and trimming were derived from the DNA. Of 150,000 to 200,000 clones in the sample, approximately 82% were seen once.

The sequencing sample was made of peripheral blood. The source of this sequence is a woman between 35 and 50 years old with COVID-19, enrolled during active disease. The chain couples TRBV28 to TRBJ2-7, with D possibly matching TRBD1 (6 bases). CDR3 residues: CASSVLRGEQYF. CDR3 DNA sequence: TGTGCCAGCAGTGTTCTCAGGGGCGAGCAGTACTTC.